This entry is about one TCR beta chain. Its antigen is not identified. These data originate in a study of cytomegalovirus exposure and HLA in healthy donors. Germline V CDR1 and CDR2: GTSNPN, SVGIG (reference sequence). CDR3 length: 13 residues. Deletions cut 3 bases from V and 5 bases from J, with 14 bases between. Study-wide findings and caveats: An Asian-associated ancestry cluster reportedly showed fewer N-insertions than the roughly 600-donor mean in a later analysis. Researchers had no immune exposure information except CMV serostatus available.

The PCR used 60 Vbeta and 13 Jbeta primers. Sequencing was performed with immunoSEQ multiplex PCR; in TCRdb, only in-frame clones are kept and a portion is missing. The sample gives 150,000 to 200,000 clones, 81% of which show up once; approximately 2% is in the top ten. The material sequenced was PBMCs. J is TRBJ2-7 and V is TRBV30; the D gene is possibly TRBD1 (5 bases). The sequence came from a woman younger than 45 in good health and CMV-seronegative. CDR3 in amino acids: CAWSPYPRDEQYF. In nucleotides, the CDR3 is TGTGCCTGGAGCCCCTACCCCAGGGACGAGCAGTACTTC.